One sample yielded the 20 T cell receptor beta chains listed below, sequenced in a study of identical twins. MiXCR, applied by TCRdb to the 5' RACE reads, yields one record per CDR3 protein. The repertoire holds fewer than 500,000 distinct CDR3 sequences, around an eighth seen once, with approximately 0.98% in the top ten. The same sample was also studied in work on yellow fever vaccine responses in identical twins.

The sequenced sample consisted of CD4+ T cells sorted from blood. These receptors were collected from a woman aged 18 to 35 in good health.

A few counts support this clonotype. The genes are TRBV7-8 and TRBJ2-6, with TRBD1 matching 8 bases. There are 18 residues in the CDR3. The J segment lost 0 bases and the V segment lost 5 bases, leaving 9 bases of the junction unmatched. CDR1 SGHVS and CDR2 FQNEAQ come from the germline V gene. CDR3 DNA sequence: TGTGCCAGCAGCGACCGGGACAGGACCCTCTCTGGGGCCAACGTCCTGACTTTC. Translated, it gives CASSDRDRTLSGANVLTF. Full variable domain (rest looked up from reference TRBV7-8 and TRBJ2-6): GAGVSQSPRYKVAKRGQDVALRCDPISGHVSLFWYQQALGQGPEFLTYFQNEAQLDKSGLPSDRFFAERPEGSVSTLKIQRTQQEDSAVYLCASSDRDRTLSGANVLTFGAGSRLTVL.

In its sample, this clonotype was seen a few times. The CDR3 nucleotides read TGCAGCGTTGAGAACTCACCGAACACTGAAGCTTTCTTT. As protein: CSVENSPNTEAFF. The V call is TRBV29-1, the J call TRBJ1-1, with D uncertain. This CDR3 comprises 13 residues. Trimming took off 3 bases at V and 1 base at J, with 9 bases between the two ends. CDR1 and CDR2 from the germline V gene are SQVTM and ANQGSEA.

The CDR3 DNA reads TGCAGTGCTAGAGGGTTAAGAACTAGCGGTTACAATGAGCAGTTCTTC. It is translated as CSARGLRTSGYNEQFF. V and J are TRBV20-1 and TRBJ2-1; 8 bases map to TRBD2. Germline lookup yields CDR1 DFQATT and CDR2 SNEGSKA (reference sequence). Trimming cost V 1 base and J 4 bases; bases outside gene matches: 9. The CDR3 runs 16 residues.

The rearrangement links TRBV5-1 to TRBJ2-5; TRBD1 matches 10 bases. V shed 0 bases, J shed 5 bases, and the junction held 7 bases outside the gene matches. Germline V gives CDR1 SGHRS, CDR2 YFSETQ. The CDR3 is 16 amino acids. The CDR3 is CASSLVVTGGRETQYF. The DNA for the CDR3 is TGCGCCAGCAGCTTGGTGGTGACAGGGGGCCGGGAGACCCAGTACTTC.

The chain's CDR3 is CASSLSVAGAYNEQFF. The CDR3 DNA sequence: TGTGCCAGCAGCTTATCAGTGGCGGGGGCCTACAATGAGCAGTTCTTC. The genes are TRBV7-9 and TRBJ2-1; 7 nucleotides line up with TRBD2. Germline V gene lookup returns CDR1 SEHNR and CDR2 FQNEAQ (reference sequence). The CDR3 covers 16 residues. V was clipped by 2 bases and J by 2 bases; unmatched bases: 6.

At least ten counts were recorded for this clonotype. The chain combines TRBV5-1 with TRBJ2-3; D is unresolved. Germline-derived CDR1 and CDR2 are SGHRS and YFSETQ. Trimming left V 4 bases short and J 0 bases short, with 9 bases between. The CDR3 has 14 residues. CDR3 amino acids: CASSPFSSTDTQYF. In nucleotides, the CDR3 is TGCGCCAGCAGCCCGTTTTCTAGCACAGATACGCAGTATTTT.

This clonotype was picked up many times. CDR3 sequence: CASSPLADEQYF. CDR3 bases: TGTGCCAGCTCACCACTCGCAGACGAGCAGTACTTC. The chain combines TRBV18 with TRBJ2-7; D gene ambiguous. The CDR3 runs 12 residues. CDR1 is KGHSH, CDR2 LQKENI, per germline. Trimming took off 1 base at V and 5 bases at J, with 6 bases between the two ends.

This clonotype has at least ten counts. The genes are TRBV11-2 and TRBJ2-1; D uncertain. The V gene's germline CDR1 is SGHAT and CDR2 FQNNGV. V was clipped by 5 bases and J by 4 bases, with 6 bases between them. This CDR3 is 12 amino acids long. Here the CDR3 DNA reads TGTGCCAGCAGCCGCGAGTACAATGAGCAGTTCTTC. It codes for CASSREYNEQFF.

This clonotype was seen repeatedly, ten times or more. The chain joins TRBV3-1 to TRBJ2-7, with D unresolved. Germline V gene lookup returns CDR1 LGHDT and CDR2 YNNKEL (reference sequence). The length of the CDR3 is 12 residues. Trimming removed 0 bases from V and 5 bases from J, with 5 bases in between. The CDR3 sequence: CASSQDVDEQYF. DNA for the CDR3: TGTGCCAGCAGCCAAGATGTGGACGAGCAGTACTTC.

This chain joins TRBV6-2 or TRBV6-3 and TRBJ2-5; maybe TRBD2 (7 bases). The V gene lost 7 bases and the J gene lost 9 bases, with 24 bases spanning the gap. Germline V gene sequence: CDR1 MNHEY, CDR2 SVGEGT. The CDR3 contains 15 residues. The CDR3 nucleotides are TGTGCCAGCAAGGGCGCGGGGGAGGCCCCAGGGGCCCAGTACTTC. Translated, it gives CASKGAGEAPGAQYF.

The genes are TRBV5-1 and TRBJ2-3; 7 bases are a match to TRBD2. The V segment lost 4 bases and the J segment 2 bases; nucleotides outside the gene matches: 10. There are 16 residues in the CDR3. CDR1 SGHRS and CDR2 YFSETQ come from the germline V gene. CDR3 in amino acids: CASSAGAGFLTDTQYF. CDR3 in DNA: TGCGCCAGCAGCGCCGGAGCGGGGTTTCTCACAGATACGCAGTATTTT.

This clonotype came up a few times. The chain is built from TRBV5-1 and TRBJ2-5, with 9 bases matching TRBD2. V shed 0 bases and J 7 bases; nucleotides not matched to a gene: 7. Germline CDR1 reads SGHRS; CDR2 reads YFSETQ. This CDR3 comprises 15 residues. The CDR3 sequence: CASSLEASGEGTQYF. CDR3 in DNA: TGCGCCAGCAGCTTGGAGGCTAGCGGGGAGGGGACCCAGTACTTC.

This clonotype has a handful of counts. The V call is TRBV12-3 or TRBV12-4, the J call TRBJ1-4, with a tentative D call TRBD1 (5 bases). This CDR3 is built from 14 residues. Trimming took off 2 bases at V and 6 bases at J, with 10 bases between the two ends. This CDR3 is CASSLLGAYEKLFF. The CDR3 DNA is TGTGCCAGCAGTTTACTCGGGGCTTATGAAAAACTGTTTTTT.

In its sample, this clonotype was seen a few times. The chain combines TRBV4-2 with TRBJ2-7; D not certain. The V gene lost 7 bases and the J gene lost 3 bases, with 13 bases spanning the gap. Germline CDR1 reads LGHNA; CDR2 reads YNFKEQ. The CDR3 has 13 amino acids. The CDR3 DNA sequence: TGTGCCAGCACCCGTGACGTGGGCTACGAGCAGTACTTC. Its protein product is CASTRDVGYEQYF.

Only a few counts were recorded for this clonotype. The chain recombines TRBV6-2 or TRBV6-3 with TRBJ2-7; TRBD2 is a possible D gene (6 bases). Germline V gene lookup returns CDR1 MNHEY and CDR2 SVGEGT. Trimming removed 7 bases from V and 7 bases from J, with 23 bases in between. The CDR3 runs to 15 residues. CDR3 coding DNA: TGTGCCAGCACCTCTATGGGAGCGGGCCCGGGGGAGCAGTACTTC. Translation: CASTSMGAGPGEQYF.

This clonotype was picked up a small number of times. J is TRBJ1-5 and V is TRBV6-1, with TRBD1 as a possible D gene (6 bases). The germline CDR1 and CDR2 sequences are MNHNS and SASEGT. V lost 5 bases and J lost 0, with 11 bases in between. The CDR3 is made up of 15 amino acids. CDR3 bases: TGTGCCAGCAGTCCCACAGGGTATAGCAATCAGCCCCAGCATTTT. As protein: CASSPTGYSNQPQHF.

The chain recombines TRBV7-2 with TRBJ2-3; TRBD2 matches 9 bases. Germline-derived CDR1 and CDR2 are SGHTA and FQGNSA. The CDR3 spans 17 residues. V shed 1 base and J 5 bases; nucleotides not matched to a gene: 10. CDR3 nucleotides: TGTGCCAGCAGCTTAGGGGCGGCGGGGGGGCCCAAAGATACGCAGTATTTT. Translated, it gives CASSLGAAGGPKDTQYF.

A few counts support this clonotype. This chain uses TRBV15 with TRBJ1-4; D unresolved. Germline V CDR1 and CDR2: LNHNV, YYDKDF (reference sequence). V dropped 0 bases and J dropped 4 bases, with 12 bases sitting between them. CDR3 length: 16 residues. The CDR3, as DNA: TGTGCCACCAGCAGAGATTATTCCGGATTTAATGAAAAACTGTTTTTT. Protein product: CATSRDYSGFNEKLFF.

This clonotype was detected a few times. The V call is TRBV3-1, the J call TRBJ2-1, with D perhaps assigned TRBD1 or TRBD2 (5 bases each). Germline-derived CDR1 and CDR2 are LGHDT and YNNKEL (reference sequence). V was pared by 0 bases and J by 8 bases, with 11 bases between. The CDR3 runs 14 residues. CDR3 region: CASSQDGTVDEQFF. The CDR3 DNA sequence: TGTGCCAGCAGCCAAGATGGGACGGTGGATGAGCAGTTCTTC.

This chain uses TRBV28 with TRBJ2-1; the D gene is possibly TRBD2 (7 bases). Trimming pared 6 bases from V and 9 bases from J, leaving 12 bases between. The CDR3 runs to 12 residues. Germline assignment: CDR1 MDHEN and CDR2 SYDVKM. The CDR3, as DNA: TGTGCCAGCAGAGAGGGAGGGGGTGAGCAGTTCTTC. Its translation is CASREGGGEQFF. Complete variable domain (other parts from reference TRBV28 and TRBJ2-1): DVKVTQSSRYLVKRTGEKVFLECVQDMDHENMFWYRQDPGLGLRLIYFSYDVKMKEKGDIPEGYSVSREKKERFSLILESASTNQTSMYLCASREGGGEQFFGPGTRLTVL.